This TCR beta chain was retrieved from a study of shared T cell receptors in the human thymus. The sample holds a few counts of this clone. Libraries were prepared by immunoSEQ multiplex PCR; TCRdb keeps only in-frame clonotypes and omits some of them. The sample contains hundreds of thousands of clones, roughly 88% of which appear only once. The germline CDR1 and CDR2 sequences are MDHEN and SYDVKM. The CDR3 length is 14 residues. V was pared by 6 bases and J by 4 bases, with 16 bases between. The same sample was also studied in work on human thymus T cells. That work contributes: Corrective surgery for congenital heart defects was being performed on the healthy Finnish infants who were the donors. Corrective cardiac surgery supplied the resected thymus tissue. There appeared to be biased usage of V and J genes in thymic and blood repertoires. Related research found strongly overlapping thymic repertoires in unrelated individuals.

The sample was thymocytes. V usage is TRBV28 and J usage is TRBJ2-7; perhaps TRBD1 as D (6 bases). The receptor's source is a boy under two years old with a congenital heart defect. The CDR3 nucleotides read TGTGCCAGCAGATTACAGGGCTCCCCTTACGAGCAGTACTTC. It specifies CASRLQGSPYEQYF. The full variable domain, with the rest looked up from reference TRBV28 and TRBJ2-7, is DVKVTQSSRYLVKRTGEKVFLECVQDMDHENMFWYRQDPGLGLRLIYFSYDVKMKEKGDIPEGYSVSREKKERFSLILESASTNQTSMYLCASRLQGSPYEQYFGPGTRLTVT.